These 3 T cell receptor beta chains were sequenced from one sample in a study of patients and donors after allogeneic stem cell transplantation (dated by TCRdb to about 2020). The method behind the library was RT-PCR. The sample was run on a NextSeq 550. TCRdb reprocessing: public reads trimmed at Q25 with fastp, clones called with MiXCR, in-frame beta chains kept. Merged by CDR3 protein, the rows form single entries marked with the most common genes and DNA. The sample has 190,000 or so distinct CDR3 sequences on record, over 30% of them singletons. 11% of the sample is in the top ten clones. Sequencing was done on a sample of blood, either unsorted or a sorted T cell fraction (not recorded which). The receptors here all came from a human donor who was either an allogeneic HSCT recipient or a stem cell or donor lymphocyte infusion donor (not recorded which). It is not recorded whose cells these are; they may come from a transplant donor.

This clonotype was detected only a few times. The chain recombines TRBV29-1 with TRBJ1-1; D not certain. The CDR3 is 12 amino acids. The V end was cut by 4 bases, the J end by 1 base, with 7 bases between. Germline V gene data show CDR1 as SQVTM and CDR2 as ANQGSEA. DNA of the CDR3: TGCAGCGTTGTGGCGGGGAACACTGAAGCTTTCTTT. The encoded protein is CSVVAGNTEAFF.

V usage is TRBV11-2 and J usage is TRBJ1-2; a possible D gene is TRBD1 (6 bases). Trimming took 2 bases from V and 2 from J, leaving 9 bases between them. The CDR3 is 14 amino acids. Germline V gives CDR1 SGHAT, CDR2 FQNNGV. In DNA form, the CDR3 reads TGTGCCAGCAGCTTACTAAGGGGGAACTATGGCTACACCTTC. Amino acids: CASSLLRGNYGYTF. Full variable domain (missing parts from reference TRBV11-2 and TRBJ1-2): EAGVAQSPRYKIIEKRQSVAFWCNPISGHATLYWYQQILGQGPKLLIQFQNNGVVDDSQLPKDRFSAERLKGVDSTLKIQPAKLEDSAVYLCASSLLRGNYGYTFGSGTRLTVV.

The V gene is TRBV7-2, the J gene TRBJ1-1; 9 nucleotides agree with TRBD1. V lost 2 bases and J lost 9; bases outside the gene matches: 10. The CDR3 loop spans 15 amino acids. The germline CDR1 and CDR2 sequences are SGHTA and FQGNSA. The CDR3 loop is CASSLRGQGSGKAFF. CDR3 nucleotides: TGTGCCAGCAGCTTAAGGGGACAGGGTTCGGGGAAAGCTTTCTTT.